Following are 5 T cell receptor beta chains from one sample sequenced in a study of shared clonotypes between healthy human individuals. Assay used: immunoSEQ multiplex PCR; TCRdb lists only in-frame clones, some missing. The data show millions of clones, roughly 93% seen once. The sample consisted of naive CD4+ T cells from PBMCs. Sample subset: CD45RA+ positively selected. These receptors were taken from a man in his late teens or twenties in good health. Some clones in this sample may be carry-over from other donors' samples.

The rearrangement links TRBV7-2 to TRBJ2-7; 9 positions match TRBD2. CDR1 is SGHTA, CDR2 FQGNSA, per germline. This CDR3 region has 14 residues. V lost 5 bases and J lost 5; bases outside the gene matches: 7. CDR3 amino acids: CASSPMGLAHEQYF. Here the CDR3 DNA reads TGTGCCAGCAGCCCGATGGGACTAGCCCACGAGCAGTACTTC.

The V call is TRBV6-5, the J call TRBJ1-2; D remains ambiguous. V was pared by 6 bases and J by 5 bases, with 19 bases between. CDR1 MNHEY and CDR2 SVGAGI come from the germline V gene. The CDR3 length is 15 residues. The CDR3 sequence: CASRRGVGASYGYTF. Written as DNA, the CDR3 is TGTGCCAGCAGACGCGGCGTTGGAGCATCGTATGGCTACACCTTC.

This chain links TRBV25-1 with TRBJ1-2, with a possible D match to TRBD1 (5 bases). The germline V gene encodes CDR1 MGHDK and CDR2 SYGVNS. The CDR3 consists of 14 residues. V lost 4 bases, J lost 2 bases, and 11 bases lay in between. CDR3 coding DNA: TGTGCCAGCAGTGCATCCGGGGCAAACTATGGCTACACCTTC. Translated, it gives CASSASGANYGYTF.

The J gene is TRBJ2-1, the V gene TRBV30; no clear D gene. Trimming stripped 0 bases from V and 2 bases from J, with 14 bases between. Germline assignment: CDR1 GTSNPN and CDR2 SVGIG (reference sequence). The CDR3 is 16 amino acids. Here the CDR3 reads CAWSVSGGKTYNEQFF. The CDR3 DNA sequence: TGTGCCTGGAGTGTAAGTGGCGGAAAAACCTACAATGAGCAGTTCTTC.

This chain uses TRBV4-2 with TRBJ2-5; 11 bases match TRBD2. Losses at the gene ends were 0 bases for V and 1 base for J; bases not matched to a gene: 4. This CDR3 has 17 amino acids. The V gene's germline CDR1 is LGHNA and CDR2 YNFKEQ. This CDR3 is CASSQERTSGSQETQYF. CDR3 bases: TGTGCCAGCAGCCAAGAGAGGACTAGCGGGTCCCAAGAGACCCAGTACTTC.